This T cell receptor (beta chain) appears in the sequencing data of a study of OX40 agonist ivuxolimab in advanced cancers. Whole-study results and caveats: By week 6 at 0.1 to 3.0 mg/kg, blood CD4+ and CD8+ T cells had expanded clonally.

Worth noting for this clone: Its antigen remains unknown.

The CDR3 runs to 15 residues. Trimming removed 3 bases from V and 3 bases from J, with 14 bases in between. Germline CDR1 reads SGHDN; CDR2 reads FVKESK. Here immunoSEQ multiplex PCR was the method, and the copy in TCRdb shows in-frame clones only, minus some. The sample yields approximately 68,000 clones, more than 90% seen once. The chain recombines TRBV14 with TRBJ1-2; D remains unclear. This receptor was taken from an adult with an advanced solid tumor such as melanoma, head and neck, liver or kidney cancer. Sequencing used CD4+ or CD8+ T cells sorted from blood, obtained in a trial of the OX40 agonist ivuxolimab. In DNA, the CDR3 is TGTGCCAGCAGCCATCTAGGGATAAATGACTATGGCTACACCTTC. The encoded protein is CASSHLGINDYGYTF.